This T cell receptor beta chain is drawn from a study of OX40 agonist ivuxolimab in advanced cancers. Germline CDR1 is MNHEY and CDR2 is SVGAGI. The CDR3 totals 16 residues. V was pared by 2 bases and J by 5 bases, with 16 bases between. Assay: immunoSEQ multiplex PCR; the TCRdb copy retains only in-frame clones and omits some. Of about 38,000 clones listed, over 80% are singletons. The chain recombines TRBV6-5 with TRBJ2-1; D may correspond to TRBD1 or TRBD2 (5 bases each). This TCR came from an adult with an advanced solid tumor such as melanoma, head and neck, liver or kidney cancer. This sample comprised CD4+ or CD8+ T cells sorted from blood, obtained in a trial of the OX40 agonist ivuxolimab. CDR3 DNA sequence: TGTGCCAGCAGTTACACTCCGGGACCCACAGACAATGAGCAGTTCTTC. Residues: CASSYTPGPTDNEQFF.